This T cell receptor beta chain was documented in a study of cytomegalovirus exposure and HLA in healthy donors. Study-wide points: Presence/absence analyses assumed roughly uniform sequencing depth across donors, which may not hold.

The V gene end was trimmed by 4 bases and the J gene end by 2 bases; junction bases not matched to a gene: 5. The CDR3 has 15 amino acids. Germline CDR1 is MNHNS and CDR2 is SASEGT. Primers included in the PCR were 60 Vbeta and 13 Jbeta primers. Using immunoSEQ multiplex PCR, the repertoire was profiled, and TCRdb retains in-frame clones only, with some absent. Of roughly 98,000 clones listed, roughly 80% were seen once; the top ten hold 6% to 8.5%. Despite likely unrecorded immune exposures, the donors were nominally healthy at the time of sampling. A remark on this clone: Its target is unknown.

J is TRBJ1-3 and V is TRBV6-1; 7 positions agree with TRBD1. The specimen was PBMCs. This receptor was obtained from a female donor in good health and CMV-seronegative. The CDR3 nucleotides are TGTGCCAGCAGTGTTCAGGGGGATCCTGGAAACACCATATATTTT. Amino acids: CASSVQGDPGNTIYF.